This entry lists 25 T cell receptor beta chains sequenced from one sample in a study of blood T cell repertoires in COVID-19. TCRdb keeps only in-frame clones here, not all; method: immunoSEQ multiplex PCR. The sample gives approximately 270,000 clones, 91% of which show up once; about 1.2% is in the top ten. The source material was PBMCs or T cells enriched from blood (not recorded which). The receptors stem from a human donor in a cohort exposed to, infected with or recovered from COVID-19 (not recorded which). The donor label of this sample is uncertain.

This clone showed up just a few times. This same CDR3 is encoded by further DNA sequences in the sample. This chain links TRBV4-3 with TRBJ1-2; possible D gene TRBD1, 5 bases. V lost 3 bases, J lost 2 bases, and 10 bases lay in between. The V gene's germline CDR1 is LGHNA and CDR2 YSLEER. The CDR3 spans 14 residues. The CDR3 DNA follows: TGCGCCAGCAGCCAGCAGGGCTCAAACTATGGCTACACCTTC. It specifies CASSQQGSNYGYTF.

The chain is built from TRBV4-3 and TRBJ1-2; D gene unclear. Germline V gene sequence: CDR1 LGHNA, CDR2 YSLEER. Trimming took 0 bases from V and 5 from J, leaving 13 bases between them. This CDR3 spans 15 amino acids. The chain's CDR3 is CASSQDNRPGYGYTF. In DNA form, the CDR3 reads TGCGCCAGCAGCCAAGATAACCGGCCGGGGTATGGCTACACCTTC.

For this clone: At one end the junction does not follow the germline gene, possibly because of a read error. The rearrangement joins TRBV11-3 to TRBJ2-1, with unresolved D. This CDR3 has 13 residues. The germline CDR1 and CDR2 sequences are SGHNT and YENEEA. Here the CDR3 reads CAGSPSGYNEQFF. For the CDR3, the DNA is TGTGCCGGCAGCCCGTCGGGTTACAATGAGCAGTTCTTC.

The genes are TRBV30 and TRBJ2-4, with 16 bases aligning to TRBD2. V was clipped by 6 bases and J by 10 bases; unmatched bases: 3. This CDR3 comprises 13 residues. Per germline, CDR1 GTSNPN and CDR2 SVGIG (reference sequence). The DNA of the CDR3 is TGTGCCTGCTCGGGACTAGCGGGGGGGATTCAGTACTTC. Translated: CACSGLAGGIQYF.

The J gene is TRBJ2-5, the V gene TRBV7-8; 8 bases are a match to TRBD2. The CDR3 totals 15 residues. V lost 1 base and J lost 5; bases outside the gene matches: 6. Germline lookup yields CDR1 SGHVS and CDR2 FQNEAQ. CDR3 in DNA: TGTGCCAGCAGCTTAGTTCGGGGGGGGCCGGAGACCCAGTACTTC. This codes for CASSLVRGGPETQYF. Variable domain in full (rest from reference TRBV7-8 and TRBJ2-5): GAGVSQSPRYKVAKRGQDVALRCDPISGHVSLFWYQQALGQGPEFLTYFQNEAQLDKSGLPSDRFFAERPEGSVSTLKIQRTQQEDSAVYLCASSLVRGGPETQYFGPGTRLLVL.

The chain joins TRBV7-2 to TRBJ1-1; a weak D match, TRBD1 (5 bases). V lost 3 bases, J lost 1 base, and 15 bases lay in between. CDR3 length: 16 amino acids. CDR1 and CDR2 (germline): SGHTA, FQGNSA. The CDR3 DNA follows: TGTGCCAGCAGCTTTCTTCGTCGGGGGAGGAACACTGAAGCTTTCTTT. Protein sequence: CASSFLRRGRNTEAFF.

V is TRBV4-1 and J is TRBJ1-2; D not certain. The CDR3 totals 14 residues. The V end lost 1 base, the J end lost 4 bases, and 10 bases lay between the germline ends. Germline V CDR1 and CDR2: MGHRA, YSYEKL. The CDR3 is CASSQGPETYGYTF. CDR3 sequence (DNA): TGCGCCAGCAGCCAAGGCCCGGAGACCTATGGCTACACCTTC.

CDR3 DNA sequence: TGTGCCAGCATTCCGCGGGTTGACGTCCACTACGAGCAGTACTTC. Translating gives CASIPRVDVHYEQYF. This sequence joins TRBV6-5 and TRBJ2-7; maybe TRBD2 (5 bases). The CDR3 is made up of 15 amino acids. V lost 7 bases and J lost 3, with 19 bases in between. Per the germline V gene, CDR1 is MNHEY and CDR2 is SVGAGI.

The chain has TRBV6-1 and TRBJ2-1; no firm D call. Trimming left V 2 bases short and J 1 base short, with 12 bases between. CDR3 length equals 16 residues. Germline V gene data show CDR1 as MNHNS and CDR2 as SASEGT. The CDR3 DNA sequence: TGTGCCAGCAGTGAAAGTGTCCGGGTTTCCTACAATGAGCAGTTCTTC. It translates to CASSESVRVSYNEQFF.

The V gene is TRBV3-1 (or the pseudogene TRBV3-2), the J gene TRBJ2-7; 10 nucleotides agree with TRBD1. The germline V gene encodes CDR1 LGHDT and CDR2 YNNKEL (reference sequence). The CDR3 loop spans 15 amino acids. V lost 3 bases and J lost 2; bases outside the gene matches: 4. CDR3 in amino acids: CASSHTGTGAYEQYF. The CDR3 DNA reads as TGTGCCAGCAGCCATACCGGGACAGGGGCCTACGAGCAGTACTTC.

The V call is TRBV25-1, the J call TRBJ1-4, with D possibly matching TRBD1 (5 bases). This CDR3 spans 16 amino acids. Germline V lookup: CDR1 MGHDK, CDR2 SYGVNS. Trimming shortened V by 0 bases and J by 6 bases, and 14 bases separated the two germline ends. The CDR3 nucleotides read TGTGCCAGCAGTGAATATCGGGGGTTAAGTGATGAAAAACTGTTTTTT. Its translation is CASSEYRGLSDEKLFF.

This sequence joins TRBV11-3 and TRBJ2-7; 10 bases are a match to TRBD1. The V gene end was trimmed by 2 bases and the J gene end by 4 bases; junction bases not matched to a gene: 5. There are 15 residues in the CDR3. Germline assignment: CDR1 SGHNT and CDR2 YENEEA. The chain's CDR3 is CASSLRQGAEYEQYF. The CDR3 DNA is TGTGCCAGCAGCTTAAGACAGGGGGCGGAGTACGAGCAGTACTTC.

The chain combines TRBV5-1 with TRBJ2-5; weak D call: TRBD1 (6 bases). The germline V gene has CDR1 SGHRS and CDR2 YFSETQ. This CDR3 region has 12 residues. The CDR3 region has the DNA TGCGCTATGTTGGGGGCAGGAGAGACCCAGTACTTC. This encodes CAMLGAGETQYF.

The chain recombines TRBV2 with TRBJ2-3, with TRBD2 identical over 9 bases. The CDR3 covers 16 residues. V lost 0 bases to trimming and J lost 5 bases; unmatched junction nucleotides: 6. Germline lookup yields CDR1 SNHLY and CDR2 FYNNEI. CDR3 DNA: TGTGCCAGCAGTGAAGCTAGCGGGGGAACTCGAGATACGCAGTATTTT. It translates to CASSEASGGTRDTQYF.

The rearrangement links TRBV19 to TRBJ2-7; possibly TRBD2 for D (6 bases). V lost 3 bases, J lost 2 bases, and 14 bases lay in between. The germline V gene encodes CDR1 LNHDA and CDR2 SQIVND (reference sequence). The CDR3 sequence is 15 residues long. CDR3 nucleotide sequence: TGTGCCAGTAGTATGGGAGGTCAGGCTCCCTACGAGCAGTACTTC. Residues: CASSMGGQAPYEQYF. Full variable domain (missing parts from reference TRBV19 and TRBJ2-7): DGGITQSPKYLFRKEGQNVTLSCEQNLNHDAMYWYRQDPGQGLRLIYYSQIVNDFQKGDIAEGYSVSREKKESFPLTVTSAQKNPTAFYLCASSMGGQAPYEQYFGPGTRLTVT.

The rearrangement uses TRBV21-1 and TRBJ2-2; TRBD1, as called in the table, went unchecked against the DNA. TRBV21-1 is recorded as a pseudogene. The CDR3 is 18 residues long. The CDR3 reads CASRGQDRETVAARELFF. The CDR3 nucleotides are TGTGCCAGCAGGGGCCAGGACAGGGAGACCGTTGCGGCCCGGGAGCTGTTTTTT.

The chain links TRBV19 to TRBJ2-5; no definite D call. The V gene lost 0 bases and the J gene lost 0 bases, with 8 bases spanning the gap. The CDR3 runs 15 residues. CDR1 LNHDA and CDR2 SQIVND come from the germline V gene (reference sequence). The CDR3 here is CASSIDGTYQETQYF. In DNA form, the CDR3 reads TGTGCCAGTAGTATAGATGGCACCTACCAAGAGACCCAGTACTTC.

The CDR3 nucleotides read TGTGCCTTGCGTCGGGGGGGGAACACCGGGGAGCTGTTTTTT. Translated, it gives CALRRGGNTGELFF. The chain uses TRBV30 and TRBJ2-2; 8 nucleotides agree with TRBD2. The CDR3 totals 14 residues. The germline V gene has CDR1 GTSNPN and CDR2 SVGIG (reference sequence). With 7 bases clipped from V and 1 base from J, the junction kept 5 bases outside the gene matches.

V is TRBV7-2 and J is TRBJ2-5, with a weak D call TRBD2 (6 bases). The CDR3 extends over 14 amino acids. V gave up 1 base and J gave up 9 bases, with 15 bases separating them. CDR1 SGHTA and CDR2 FQGNSA come from the germline V gene. In DNA, the CDR3 is TGTGCCAGCAGCTTAGGGGGCCCCGCGGGGTCCCAGTACTTC. It translates to CASSLGGPAGSQYF.

This sequence joins TRBV7-9 and TRBJ1-4, with TRBD1 matching 8 bases. J was trimmed by 3 bases and V by 3 bases; bases with no gene match: 3. Germline lookup yields CDR1 SEHNR and CDR2 FQNEAQ (reference sequence). CDR3 length: 15 residues. For the CDR3, the DNA is TGTGCCAGCAGCTTTTCACAGGGGGCTAATGAAAAACTGTTTTTT. Protein sequence: CASSFSQGANEKLFF. Together with reference TRBV7-9 and TRBJ1-4, the CDR3 gives the full variable domain: DTGVSQNPRHKITKRGQNVTFRCDPISEHNRLYWYRQTLGQGPEFLTYFQNEAQLEKSRLLSDRFSAERPKGSFSTLEIQRTEQGDSAMYLCASSFSQGANEKLFFGSGTQLSVL.

The genes are TRBV29-1 and TRBJ2-2; a possible D gene is TRBD1 (5 bases). The V gene's germline CDR1 is SQVTM and CDR2 ANQGSEA. The CDR3 is 13 residues long. The germline V and J ends were trimmed by 6 bases and 0 bases, with 8 bases remaining between them. The CDR3 region is CSVRQSNTGELFF. In DNA, the CDR3 is TGCAGCGTAAGACAGTCGAACACCGGGGAGCTGTTTTTT.

This chain uses TRBV5-1 with TRBJ2-7; 9 bases are shared with TRBD1. Germline loops: CDR1 SGHRS, CDR2 YFSETQ. This CDR3 is built from 18 residues. The V gene end was trimmed by 0 bases and the J gene end by 1 base; junction bases not matched to a gene: 11. CDR3 amino acids: CASSLELPGTGRSYEQYF. CDR3 nucleotide sequence: TGCGCCAGCAGCTTGGAATTACCCGGGACAGGGAGATCCTACGAGCAGTACTTC.

The chain has TRBV5-1 and TRBJ2-5; 14 nucleotides align to TRBD2. Germline V CDR1 and CDR2: SGHRS, YFSETQ. The ends lost 6 bases at V and 4 bases at J; junction bases unmatched: 5. The CDR3 is made up of 15 amino acids. CDR3 region: CASTTSGGALETQYF. As DNA, the CDR3 is TGCGCCAGCACGACTAGCGGGGGGGCCCTAGAGACCCAGTACTTC.

This clone was observed a few times. J is TRBJ2-1 and V is TRBV19, with TRBD2 matching 7 bases. The germline CDR1 and CDR2 sequences are LNHDA and SQIVND (reference sequence). Losses at the gene ends were 4 bases for V and 2 bases for J; bases not matched to a gene: 8. CDR3 size: 16 residues. The CDR3: CASSRGPRGAYNEQFF. CDR3 bases: TGTGCCAGTAGTAGGGGACCTCGGGGGGCCTACAATGAGCAGTTCTTC. Looking up the rest from reference TRBV19 and TRBJ2-1 gives the full variable domain: DGGITQSPKYLFRKEGQNVTLSCEQNLNHDAMYWYRQDPGQGLRLIYYSQIVNDFQKGDIAEGYSVSREKKESFPLTVTSAQKNPTAFYLCASSRGPRGAYNEQFFGPGTRLTVL.

The chain joins TRBV11-2 to TRBJ2-7, with TRBD1 as a possible D gene (6 bases). This CDR3 has 17 amino acids. With 1 base removed from V and 2 bases from J, the gap between germline ends came to 18 bases. Germline CDR1 is SGHAT and CDR2 is FQNNGV. The CDR3 nucleotides read TGTGCCAGCAGCTTAGCCTCCGGGACAAACCATCCCTACGAGCAGTACTTC. Translating it yields CASSLASGTNHPYEQYF.